One sample yielded the 20 T cell receptor beta chains listed below, sequenced in a study of shared T cell receptors in the human thymus. TCRdb keeps only in-frame clones here, not all; method: immunoSEQ multiplex PCR. The repertoire holds hundreds of thousands of clones, with around 87% as singletons. The data were also submitted as part of a second study, on human thymus T cells.

The sample comprised thymocytes. These receptor sequences come from a boy younger than two with a congenital heart defect.

The DNA of the CDR3 is TGTGCCAGCAGCTCCGGACTCAAGGGGGCCAATGAGCAGTTCTTC. Protein sequence: CASSSGLKGANEQFF. The gene calls are TRBV5-6 and TRBJ2-1; 7 bases fit TRBD1. This CDR3 is 15 amino acids long. Germline V gives CDR1 SGHDT, CDR2 YYEEEE. The V gene end was trimmed by 3 bases and the J gene end by 6 bases; junction bases not matched to a gene: 9.

V and J are TRBV28 and TRBJ1-3; weak D call: TRBD1 (5 bases). The CDR3 spans 15 residues. Germline CDR1 and CDR2: MDHEN and SYDVKM. The V end was cut by 3 bases, the J end by 4 bases, with 13 bases between. The CDR3 protein is CASSFWGERGNTIYF. CDR3 coding DNA: TGTGCCAGCAGTTTTTGGGGGGAGAGGGGAAACACCATATATTTT. Looking up the rest from reference TRBV28 and TRBJ1-3 gives the full variable domain: DVKVTQSSRYLVKRTGEKVFLECVQDMDHENMFWYRQDPGLGLRLIYFSYDVKMKEKGDIPEGYSVSREKKERFSLILESASTNQTSMYLCASSFWGERGNTIYFGEGSWLTVV.

The chain is built from TRBV30 and TRBJ1-1; D unresolved. This CDR3 is 15 amino acids long. Trimming stripped 0 bases from V and 1 base from J, with 12 bases between. Germline V gives CDR1 GTSNPN, CDR2 SVGIG (reference sequence). CDR3 bases: TGTGCCTGGAGTGTGCGGGCATCCAAGAACACTGAAGCTTTCTTT. As protein: CAWSVRASKNTEAFF.

The chain uses TRBV6-5 and TRBJ2-1; TRBD2 agrees at 8 bases. The germline V gene has CDR1 MNHEY and CDR2 SVGAGI. Trimming removed 6 bases from V and 5 bases from J; junction bases left unmatched: 3. The CDR3 runs 13 residues. CDR3 sequence: CASRGLADNEQFF. The CDR3 bases are TGTGCCAGCAGAGGACTAGCCGACAATGAGCAGTTCTTC.

The chain joins TRBV5-6 to TRBJ1-1; 8 bases fit TRBD1. Per germline, CDR1 SGHDT and CDR2 YYEEEE. This CDR3 is 15 amino acids long. After removal of 4 bases from V and 4 bases from J, the junction contained 9 bases not matched to a gene. The CDR3 sequence: CASSPGAGQGTEAFF. The CDR3 DNA is TGTGCCAGCAGCCCGGGGGCAGGACAGGGCACTGAAGCTTTCTTT.

The rearrangement links TRBV27 to TRBJ2-3, with TRBD2 matching 12 bases. Germline loops: CDR1 MNHEY, CDR2 SMNVEV (reference sequence). The CDR3 length is 19 residues. Losses at the gene ends were 0 bases for V and 0 bases for J; bases not matched to a gene: 7. CDR3 DNA sequence: TGTGCCAGCAGTTTATCGACTAGCGGGGGTAGAACTAGCACAGATACGCAGTATTTT. This sequence encodes CASSLSTSGGRTSTDTQYF.

The rearrangement joins TRBV10-3 to TRBJ2-7; tentative D call: TRBD2 (6 bases). The CDR3 covers 14 residues. Trimming pared 6 bases from V and 2 bases from J, leaving 14 bases between. The germline V gene has CDR1 ENHRY and CDR2 SYGVKD. The CDR3 spells CAIRRDGSPYEQYF. CDR3 DNA: TGTGCCATCAGGCGGGACGGGTCCCCCTACGAGCAGTACTTC.

The chain has TRBV6-5 and TRBJ1-1; 9 nucleotides match TRBD1. The CDR3 has 13 amino acids. The trim removed 5 bases at V and 7 bases at J, leaving 5 bases unmatched. In germline, CDR1 is MNHEY, CDR2 SVGAGI. Written as DNA, the CDR3 is TGTGCCAGCAGTATCACAGGGGGCGTTGAAGCTTTCTTT. It specifies CASSITGGVEAFF.

V is TRBV14 and J is TRBJ1-2; D gene uncertain. The CDR3 loop spans 15 amino acids. V lost 5 bases to trimming and J lost 8 bases, with 21 bases between them. Per the germline V gene, CDR1 is SGHDN and CDR2 is FVKESK. CDR3 protein: CASSTAGNGSRGYTF. The CDR3, as DNA: TGTGCCAGCAGCACCGCGGGTAACGGATCGAGGGGCTACACCTTC.

The chain links TRBV5-6 to TRBJ2-1; D perhaps matches TRBD2 (6 bases). Germline CDR1 SGHDT, CDR2 YYEEEE. The CDR3 sequence is 12 residues long. Deletions cut 2 bases from V and 6 bases from J, with 6 bases between. The CDR3 DNA reads TGTGCCAGCAGCTTTAGCGGCAATGAGCAGTTCTTC. This encodes CASSFSGNEQFF.

The genes are TRBV5-1 and TRBJ2-7, with a weak D call TRBD1 (5 bases). Germline CDR1 reads SGHRS; CDR2 reads YFSETQ. The CDR3 has 15 amino acids. Trimming pared 2 bases from V and 2 bases from J, leaving 14 bases between. The DNA of the CDR3 is TGCGCCAGCAGCTTCTCAGGGTATCCTGCCTACGAGCAGTACTTC. This gives the protein CASSFSGYPAYEQYF. The full variable domain, rest sourced from reference TRBV5-1 and TRBJ2-7, is KAGVTQTPRYLIKTRGQQVTLSCSPISGHRSVSWYQQTPGQGLQFLFEYFSETQRNKGNFPGRFSGRQFSNSRSEMNVSTLELGDSALYLCASSFSGYPAYEQYFGPGTRLTVT.

The rearrangement joins TRBV12-5 to TRBJ1-5, with a tentative D call TRBD1 (6 bases). Germline lookup yields CDR1 LGHNT and CDR2 FRNRAP. CDR3 length: 21 residues. V was pared by 1 base and J by 7 bases, with 32 bases between. Here the CDR3 DNA reads TGTGCTAGTGGTTTGGGGGGTATTATCGGACAGTCGGAACCTCAAGGCCAGCCCCAGCATTTT. Residues: CASGLGGIIGQSEPQGQPQHF.

This chain connects TRBV9 to TRBJ1-1, with TRBD1 as a possible D gene (6 bases). CDR3 size: 14 residues. Germline V lookup: CDR1 SGDLS, CDR2 YYNGEE. Trimming took off 1 base at V and 1 base at J, with 8 bases between the two ends. The CDR3 region has the DNA TGTGCCAGCAGCGTACGACAGGCGAACACTGAAGCTTTCTTT. This translates into CASSVRQANTEAFF.

The rearrangement links TRBV19 to TRBJ1-5; TRBD1 matches at 7 bases. The germline CDR1 and CDR2 sequences are LNHDA and SQIVND (reference sequence). CDR3 length: 18 residues. V shed 7 bases, J shed 0 bases, and the junction held 15 bases outside the gene matches. CDR3 in DNA: TGTGCCAGTAACCACCGGGACAGCAACCTATATAGCAATCAGCCCCAGCATTTT. This codes for CASNHRDSNLYSNQPQHF.

This chain uses TRBV9 with TRBJ2-5; TRBD2 agrees at 8 bases. CDR1 and CDR2 (germline): SGDLS, YYNGEE. CDR3 length: 17 residues. J was trimmed by 1 base and V by 0 bases; bases with no gene match: 8. CDR3 coding DNA: TGTGCCAGCAGCGTAGCTCGAGCGGGAGACGGCCAAGAGACCCAGTACTTC. Translated: CASSVARAGDGQETQYF.

The gene calls are TRBV6-5 and TRBJ1-4; tentatively, D is TRBD1 (6 bases). Trimming pared 6 bases from V and 5 bases from J, leaving 16 bases between. Germline V CDR1 and CDR2: MNHEY, SVGAGI. This CDR3 spans 15 amino acids. The DNA for the CDR3 is TGTGCCAGCAGCCAGGGGAGATTGGGAAATGAAAAACTGTTTTTT. It translates to CASSQGRLGNEKLFF.

This sequence joins TRBV29-1 and TRBJ1-2, with D possibly being TRBD1 (5 bases). Germline V lookup: CDR1 SQVTM, CDR2 ANQGSEA. With 6 bases removed from V and 4 bases from J, the gap between germline ends came to 15 bases. This CDR3 region has 13 residues. CDR3 sequence: CSVAVTGTYGYTF. The CDR3 nucleotides read TGCAGCGTGGCCGTCACAGGCACCTATGGCTACACCTTC.

The sample holds one count of this clone. The chain recombines TRBV28 with TRBJ2-5, with D possibly TRBD1 on 6 matching bases. Germline V gene data show CDR1 as MDHEN and CDR2 as SYDVKM. The V end was cut by 6 bases, the J end by 1 base, with 9 bases between. This CDR3 contains 13 residues. This CDR3 is CASSDRIQETQYF. The CDR3 DNA reads TGTGCCAGCAGCGACAGGATCCAAGAGACCCAGTACTTC.

This clone was picked up a small number of times. V and J are TRBV4-3 and TRBJ1-1, with 7 bases fitting TRBD1. Germline assignment: CDR1 LGHNA and CDR2 YSLEER. CDR3 length: 16 amino acids. V lost 3 bases and J lost 2; bases outside the gene matches: 9. CDR3 in amino acids: CASSHRSTGRNTEAFF. CDR3 DNA sequence: TGCGCCAGCAGCCATCGGTCGACAGGGCGAAACACTGAAGCTTTCTTT.

The chain joins TRBV4-1 to TRBJ1-1; a possible D gene is TRBD1 (5 bases). Germline lookup yields CDR1 MGHRA and CDR2 YSYEKL. The CDR3 has 14 amino acids. With 4 bases removed from V and 3 bases from J, the gap between germline ends came to 12 bases. In DNA, the CDR3 is TGCGCCAGCAGCCCCCGGGGGGGGGACACTGAAGCTTTCTTT. Its protein is CASSPRGGDTEAFF.